Listed here are 15 T cell receptor beta chains from one sample, sequenced in a study of OX40 agonist ivuxolimab in advanced cancers. Assay used: immunoSEQ multiplex PCR; TCRdb lists only in-frame clones, some missing. The sample has roughly 53,000 clones, 84% seen once. The input for sequencing was CD4+ or CD8+ T cells sorted from blood, taken in a trial of the OX40 agonist ivuxolimab. The source is an adult with an advanced solid tumor such as melanoma, head and neck, liver or kidney cancer.

The chain couples TRBV19 to TRBJ1-1, with 7 nucleotides matching TRBD1. V lost 6 bases to trimming and J lost 1 base; unmatched junction nucleotides: 5. The CDR3 runs 14 residues. Germline loops: CDR1 LNHDA, CDR2 SQIVND (reference sequence). CDR3 nucleotides: TGTGCCAGTAGGGCGGAGGGGGCGAACACTGAAGCTTTCTTT. It encodes CASRAEGANTEAFF.

V is TRBV6-4 and J is TRBJ1-1; D uncertain. CDR3 length equals 13 residues. V lost 2 bases to trimming and J lost 5 bases, with 9 bases between them. CDR1 and CDR2 (germline): MRHNA, SNTAGT. This CDR3 reads CASSDLGSTEAFF. For the CDR3, the DNA is TGTGCCAGCAGTGACCTGGGGTCGACTGAAGCTTTCTTT.

This clone was recorded once. The rearrangement links TRBV19 to TRBJ2-7, with a weak D call TRBD1 (5 bases). The V end lost 6 bases, the J end lost 7 bases, and 13 bases lay between the germline ends. Germline V gene lookup returns CDR1 LNHDA and CDR2 SQIVND (reference sequence). The CDR3 is 12 residues long. CDR3 region: CASRSSGWEQYF. The DNA for the CDR3 is TGTGCCAGTAGGTCCTCAGGGTGGGAGCAGTACTTC.

The V call is TRBV19, the J call TRBJ2-7; D perhaps matches TRBD1 (5 bases). Germline CDR1 is LNHDA and CDR2 is SQIVND (reference sequence). Trimming stripped 2 bases from V and 2 bases from J, with 10 bases between. The CDR3 extends over 14 amino acids. CDR3 bases: TGTGCCAGTAGTATAAGGGGCGGTACCTACGAGCAGTACTTC. Its translation is CASSIRGGTYEQYF. Variable domain in full (rest from reference TRBV19 and TRBJ2-7): DGGITQSPKYLFRKEGQNVTLSCEQNLNHDAMYWYRQDPGQGLRLIYYSQIVNDFQKGDIAEGYSVSREKKESFPLTVTSAQKNPTAFYLCASSIRGGTYEQYFGPGTRLTVT.

This clone was detected only once. V gene TRBV7-9 combines with J gene TRBJ2-4; weak D call: TRBD2 (5 bases). CDR3 length equals 13 residues. From germline, CDR1 is SEHNR and CDR2 FQNEAQ (reference sequence). V was clipped by 8 bases and J by 11 bases, with 19 bases between them. The CDR3 sequence is CASQSGPTGFQYF. CDR3 nucleotides: TGTGCCAGCCAGTCGGGCCCCACGGGGTTTCAGTACTTC.

The V and J genes are TRBV7-2 and TRBJ1-5; D is possibly TRBD1 (5 bases). CDR1 and CDR2 from the germline V gene are SGHTA and FQGNSA. V lost 3 bases and J lost 1, with 10 bases in between. The CDR3 runs 15 residues. The CDR3 reads CASSLGLRSNQPQHF. Here the CDR3 DNA reads TGTGCCAGCAGCTTGGGACTGAGGAGCAATCAGCCCCAGCATTTT.

The chain carries TRBV9 and TRBJ2-1; TRBD1 agrees at 10 bases. CDR3 length: 18 residues. V was pared by 0 bases and J by 7 bases, with 13 bases of the junction left unmatched. CDR1 and CDR2 (germline): SGDLS, YYNGEE. The CDR3 loop is CASSVAPPGQGLGNEQFF. The CDR3 DNA reads TGTGCCAGCAGCGTAGCGCCCCCGGGACAGGGGCTGGGTAATGAGCAGTTCTTC.

About this clone: At one end the junction does not follow the germline gene, possibly because of a read error. The CDR3 protein is CAIGEGANYGYTF. CDR3 sequence (DNA): TGTGCCATCGGTGAGGGGGCAAACTATGGCTACACCTTC. The genes are TRBV10-3 and TRBJ1-2, with 7 bases that match TRBD1. Germline V gene sequence: CDR1 ENHRY, CDR2 SYGVKD. CDR3 length: 13 amino acids.

The chain uses TRBV28 and TRBJ1-3; D possibly corresponds to TRBD1 (6 bases). Trimming removed 2 bases at V and 9 bases at J, with 17 bases between. The CDR3 totals 15 residues. Looked up from germline, CDR1 is MDHEN and CDR2 is SYDVKM. The CDR3 coding sequence is TGTGCCAGCAGTTTAGAAGGGGGGAGGTCAGGCACCATATATTTT. Protein product: CASSLEGGRSGTIYF. Full variable domain (outside the CDR3, taken from reference TRBV28 and TRBJ1-3): DVKVTQSSRYLVKRTGEKVFLECVQDMDHENMFWYRQDPGLGLRLIYFSYDVKMKEKGDIPEGYSVSREKKERFSLILESASTNQTSMYLCASSLEGGRSGTIYFGEGSWLTVV.

The V and J genes are TRBV19 and TRBJ2-2; D gene uncertain. Trimming took off 6 bases at V and 6 bases at J, with 11 bases between the two ends. Germline CDR1 is LNHDA and CDR2 is SQIVND (reference sequence). The CDR3 totals 13 residues. The CDR3 loop reads CASSLGLAGELFF. The CDR3 DNA is TGTGCCAGTAGCCTCGGGCTGGCCGGGGAGCTGTTTTTT.

As for this clone: One junction end does not reproduce the germline sequence, and a read error may be involved. CDR3 DNA sequence: TGCGCCAGCAGCTTGGATATCCCCCCTTACAACTTC. As protein: CASSLDIPPYNF. The chain is built from TRBV5-1 and TRBJ2-5, with D unresolved. Germline lookup yields CDR1 SGHRS and CDR2 YFSETQ. The CDR3 has 12 amino acids.

This clone was observed once. The chain employs TRBV29-1 and TRBJ2-5; D call uncertain. CDR3 size: 12 residues. CDR1 SQVTM and CDR2 ANQGSEA come from the germline V gene. Trimming took off 3 bases at V and 5 bases at J, with 10 bases between the two ends. The CDR3 DNA is TGCAGCGTTGATTTAATGCGGGAGACCCAGTACTTC. Protein: CSVDLMRETQYF.

The chain joins TRBV18 to TRBJ2-3; D is undetermined. The germline CDR1 and CDR2 sequences are KGHSH and LQKENI. V lost 3 bases, J lost 2 bases, and 12 bases lay in between. The CDR3 loop spans 15 amino acids. CDR3 DNA: TGTGCCAGCTCACCCCAGGACCCCCTCACAGATACGCAGTATTTT. This translates into CASSPQDPLTDTQYF.

The V and J genes are TRBV2 and TRBJ1-1; TRBD1 agrees at 7 bases. The germline gives CDR1 SNHLY, CDR2 FYNNEI. The V gene end was trimmed by 6 bases and the J gene end by 4 bases; junction bases not matched to a gene: 8. The CDR3 totals 14 residues. The CDR3 region is CASRGDSLITEAFF. The CDR3 coding sequence is TGTGCCAGCAGGGGGGACAGTTTGATCACTGAAGCTTTCTTT.

V and J are TRBV7-2 and TRBJ2-1; 8 nucleotides agree with TRBD2. This CDR3 is 16 amino acids long. With V trimmed by 5 bases and J by 4 bases, 10 bases remained unmatched. Germline V gene sequence: CDR1 SGHTA, CDR2 FQGNSA. The CDR3 DNA is TGTGCCAGCAGCCCCCGTGGTAGCGGGGTTTACAATGAGCAGTTCTTC. As protein: CASSPRGSGVYNEQFF.